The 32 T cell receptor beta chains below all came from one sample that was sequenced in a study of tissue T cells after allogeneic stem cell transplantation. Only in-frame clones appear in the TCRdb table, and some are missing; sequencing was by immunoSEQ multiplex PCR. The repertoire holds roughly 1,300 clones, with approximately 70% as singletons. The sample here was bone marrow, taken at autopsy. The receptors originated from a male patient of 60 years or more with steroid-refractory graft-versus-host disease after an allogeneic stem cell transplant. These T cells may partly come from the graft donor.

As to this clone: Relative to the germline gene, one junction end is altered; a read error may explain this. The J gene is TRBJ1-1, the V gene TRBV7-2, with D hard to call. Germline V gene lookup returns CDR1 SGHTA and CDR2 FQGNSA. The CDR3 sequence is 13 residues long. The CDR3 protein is CASTLELGFGAFF. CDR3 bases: TGTGCCAGCACCTTAGAGTTGGGGTTCGGAGCTTTCTTT.

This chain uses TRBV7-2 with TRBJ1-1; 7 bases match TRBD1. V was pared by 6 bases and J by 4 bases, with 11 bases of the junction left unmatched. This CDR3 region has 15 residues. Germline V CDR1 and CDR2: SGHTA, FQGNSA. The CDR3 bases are TGTGCCAGCAGACGAACAGGGGTAGGGAGCACTGAAGCTTTCTTT. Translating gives CASRRTGVGSTEAFF.

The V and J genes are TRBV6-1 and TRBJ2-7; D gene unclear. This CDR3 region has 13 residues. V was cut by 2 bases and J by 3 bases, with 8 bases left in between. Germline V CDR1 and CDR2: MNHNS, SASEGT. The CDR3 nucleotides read TGTGCCAGCAGTGAAAGGAGATTCTACGAGCAGTACTTC. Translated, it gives CASSERRFYEQYF.

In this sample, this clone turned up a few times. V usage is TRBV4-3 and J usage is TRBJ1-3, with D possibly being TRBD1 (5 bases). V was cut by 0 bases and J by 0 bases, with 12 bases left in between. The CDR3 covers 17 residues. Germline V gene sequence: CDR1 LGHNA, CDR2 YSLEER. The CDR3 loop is CASSQDGGDFSGNTIYF. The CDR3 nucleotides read TGCGCCAGCAGCCAAGATGGGGGGGATTTCTCTGGAAACACCATATATTTT.

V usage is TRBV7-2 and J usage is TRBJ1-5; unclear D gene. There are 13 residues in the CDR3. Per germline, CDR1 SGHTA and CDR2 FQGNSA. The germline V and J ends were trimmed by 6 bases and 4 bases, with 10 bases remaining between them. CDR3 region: CASSQEQNQPQHF. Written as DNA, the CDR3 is TGTGCCAGCAGTCAAGAACAAAATCAGCCCCAGCATTTT.

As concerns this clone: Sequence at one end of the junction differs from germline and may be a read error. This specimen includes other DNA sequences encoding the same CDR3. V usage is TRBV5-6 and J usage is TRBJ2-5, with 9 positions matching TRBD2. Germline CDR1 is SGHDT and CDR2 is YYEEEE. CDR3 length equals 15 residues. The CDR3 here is CASRLGAGGGETQYF. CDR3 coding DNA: TGTGCCAGCAGGTTGGGGGCGGGGGGGGGAGAGACCCAGTACTTC.

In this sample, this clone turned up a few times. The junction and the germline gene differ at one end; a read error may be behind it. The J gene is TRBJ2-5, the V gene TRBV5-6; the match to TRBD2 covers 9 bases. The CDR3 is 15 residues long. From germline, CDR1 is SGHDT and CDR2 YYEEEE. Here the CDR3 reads CACSLVAGGGETQYF. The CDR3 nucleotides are TGTGCCTGCAGCTTGGTGGCGGGGGGGGGAGAGACCCAGTACTTC.

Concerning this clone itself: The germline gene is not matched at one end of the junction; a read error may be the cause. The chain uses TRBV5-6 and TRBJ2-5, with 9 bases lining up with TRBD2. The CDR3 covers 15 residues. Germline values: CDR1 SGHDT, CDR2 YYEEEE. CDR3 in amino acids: CASRLGGGGGETQYF. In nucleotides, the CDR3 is TGTGCCAGCAGGTTGGGGGGCGGGGGGGGAGAGACCCAGTACTTC.

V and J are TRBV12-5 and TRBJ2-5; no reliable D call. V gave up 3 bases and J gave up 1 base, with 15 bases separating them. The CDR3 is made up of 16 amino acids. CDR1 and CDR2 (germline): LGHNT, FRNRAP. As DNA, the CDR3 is TGTGCTAGTGGTTTACAACGTCTTAGCATCCAAGAGACCCAGTACTTC. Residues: CASGLQRLSIQETQYF.

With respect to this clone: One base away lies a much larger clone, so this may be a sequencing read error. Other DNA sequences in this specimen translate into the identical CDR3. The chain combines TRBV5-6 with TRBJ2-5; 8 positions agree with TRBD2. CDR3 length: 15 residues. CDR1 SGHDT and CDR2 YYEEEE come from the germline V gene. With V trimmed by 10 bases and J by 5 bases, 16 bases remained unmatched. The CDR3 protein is CARRLGAGGGETQYF. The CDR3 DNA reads TGTGCCCGCCGGTTGGGGGCCGGGGGGGGCGAGACCCAGTACTTC.

In DNA, the CDR3 is TGTGCCAGCAGCTTAGGGACTAGCGGGTCCCAAGAGACCCAGTACTTC. This gives the protein CASSLGTSGSQETQYF. The chain links TRBV11-2 to TRBJ2-5; 11 bases agree with TRBD2. The CDR3 is 16 residues long. The V segment lost 1 base and the J segment 1 base; nucleotides outside the gene matches: 2. Per the germline V gene, CDR1 is SGHAT and CDR2 is FQNNGV. Full variable domain (rest looked up from reference TRBV11-2 and TRBJ2-5): EAGVAQSPRYKIIEKRQSVAFWCNPISGHATLYWYQQILGQGPKLLIQFQNNGVVDDSQLPKDRFSAERLKGVDSTLKIQPAKLEDSAVYLCASSLGTSGSQETQYFGPGTRLLVL.

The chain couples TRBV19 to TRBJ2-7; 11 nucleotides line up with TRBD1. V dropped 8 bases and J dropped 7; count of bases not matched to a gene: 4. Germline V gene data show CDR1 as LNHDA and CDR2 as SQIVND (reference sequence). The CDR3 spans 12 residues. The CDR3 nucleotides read TGTGCCAGTGGACAGGGGGCGACTGAGCAGTACTTC. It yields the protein CASGQGATEQYF.

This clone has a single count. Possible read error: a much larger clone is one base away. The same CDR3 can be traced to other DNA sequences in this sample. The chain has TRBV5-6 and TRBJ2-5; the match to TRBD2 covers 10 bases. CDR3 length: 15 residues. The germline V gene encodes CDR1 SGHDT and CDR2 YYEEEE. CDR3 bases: TGCGCCCGCAGCGGGGGGGCCGGGGGGGGCGAGACCCAGTACTTC. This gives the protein CARSGGAGGGETQYF. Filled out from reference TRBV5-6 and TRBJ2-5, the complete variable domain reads DAGVTQSPTHLIKTRGQQVTLRCSPKSGHDTVSWYQQALGQGPQFIFQYYEEEERQRGNFPDRFSGHQFPNYSSELNVNALLLGDSALYLCARSGGAGGGETQYFGPGTRLLVL.

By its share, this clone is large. CDR3 protein: CASSLEFSGAPYEQYF. CDR3 in DNA: TGTGCCAGCAGCTTAGAATTTTCGGGGGCCCCCTACGAGCAGTACTTC. V is TRBV7-9 and J is TRBJ2-7; D possibly matches TRBD1 or TRBD2 (6 bases each). From germline, CDR1 is SEHNR and CDR2 FQNEAQ (reference sequence). Trimming shortened V by 1 base and J by 2 bases, and 15 bases separated the two germline ends. This CDR3 is 16 amino acids long.

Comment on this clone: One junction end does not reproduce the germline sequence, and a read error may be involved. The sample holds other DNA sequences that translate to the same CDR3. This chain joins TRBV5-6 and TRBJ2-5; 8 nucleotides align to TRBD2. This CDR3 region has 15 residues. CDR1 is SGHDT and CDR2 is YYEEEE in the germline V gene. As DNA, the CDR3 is TGCGCCCGCAGCTGGGTGGCCGGGGGGGGAGAGACCCAGTACTTC. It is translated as CARSWVAGGGETQYF.

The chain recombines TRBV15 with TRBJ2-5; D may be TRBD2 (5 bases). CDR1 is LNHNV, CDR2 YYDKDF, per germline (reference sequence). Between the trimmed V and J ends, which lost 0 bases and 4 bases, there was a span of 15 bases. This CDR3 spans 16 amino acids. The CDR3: CATSREYGAVGETQYF. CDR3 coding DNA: TGTGCCACCAGCAGAGAGTATGGAGCGGTGGGAGAGACCCAGTACTTC.

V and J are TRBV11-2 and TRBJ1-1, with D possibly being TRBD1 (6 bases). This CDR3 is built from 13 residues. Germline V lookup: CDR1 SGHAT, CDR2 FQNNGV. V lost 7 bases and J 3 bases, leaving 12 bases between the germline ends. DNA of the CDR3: TGTGCCAGCACCGTTACAGGGTACACTGAAGCTTTCTTT. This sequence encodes CASTVTGYTEAFF.

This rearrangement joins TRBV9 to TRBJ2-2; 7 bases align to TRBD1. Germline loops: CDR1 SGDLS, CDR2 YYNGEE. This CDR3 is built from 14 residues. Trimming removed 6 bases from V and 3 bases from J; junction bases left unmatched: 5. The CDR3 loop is CASTTTGDTGELFF. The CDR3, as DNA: TGTGCCAGCACTACCACAGGGGACACCGGGGAGCTGTTTTTT.

This chain's CDR3 is CASSILGRVYGYTF. The CDR3 DNA sequence: TGTGCCAGTAGTATACTCGGCAGGGTCTATGGCTACACCTTC. This rearrangement joins TRBV19 to TRBJ1-2; maybe TRBD1 (5 bases). V was cut by 2 bases and J by 4 bases, with 11 bases left in between. The germline V gene has CDR1 LNHDA and CDR2 SQIVND (reference sequence). The CDR3 runs to 14 residues.

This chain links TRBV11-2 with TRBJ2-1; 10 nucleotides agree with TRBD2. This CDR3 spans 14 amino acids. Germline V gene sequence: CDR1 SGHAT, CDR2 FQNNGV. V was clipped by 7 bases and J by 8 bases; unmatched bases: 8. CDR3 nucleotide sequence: TGTGCCAGCACCGAGCGGGGGGGCCGGGATGAGCAGTTCTTC. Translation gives CASTERGGRDEQFF.

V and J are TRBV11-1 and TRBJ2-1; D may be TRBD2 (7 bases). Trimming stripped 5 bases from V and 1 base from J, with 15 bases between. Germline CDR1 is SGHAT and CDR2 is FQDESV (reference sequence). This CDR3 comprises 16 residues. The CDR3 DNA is TGTGCCAGCAGCGAGAACGGGGGGCTATCCTACAATGAGCAGTTCTTC. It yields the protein CASSENGGLSYNEQFF.

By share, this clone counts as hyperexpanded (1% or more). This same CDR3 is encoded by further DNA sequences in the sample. CDR3 in DNA: TGTGCCAGCAGCTTGGGGGCCGGGGGGGGAGAGACCCAGTACTTC. This translates into CASSLGAGGGETQYF. The chain carries TRBV5-6 and TRBJ2-5; 8 bases agree with TRBD2. CDR1 and CDR2 from the germline V gene are SGHDT and YYEEEE. J gave up 4 bases and V 0 bases, and 5 bases lay outside the gene matches. This CDR3 is 15 amino acids long. Combining the CDR3 with reference TRBV5-6 and TRBJ2-5 gives the whole variable domain DAGVTQSPTHLIKTRGQQVTLRCSPKSGHDTVSWYQQALGQGPQFIFQYYEEEERQRGNFPDRFSGHQFPNYSSELNVNALLLGDSALYLCASSLGAGGGETQYFGPGTRLLVL.

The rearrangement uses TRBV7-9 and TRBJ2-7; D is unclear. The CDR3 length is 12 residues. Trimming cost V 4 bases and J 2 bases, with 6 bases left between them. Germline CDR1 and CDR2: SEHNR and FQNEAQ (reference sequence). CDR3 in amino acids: CASSSSAYEQYF. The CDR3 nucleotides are TGTGCCAGCAGCTCGTCAGCCTACGAGCAGTACTTC.

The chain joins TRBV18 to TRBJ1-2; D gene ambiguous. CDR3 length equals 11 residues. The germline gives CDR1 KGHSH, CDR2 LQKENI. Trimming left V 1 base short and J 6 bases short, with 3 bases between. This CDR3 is CASSPLNGYTF. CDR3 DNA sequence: TGTGCCAGCTCACCACTGAATGGCTACACCTTC.

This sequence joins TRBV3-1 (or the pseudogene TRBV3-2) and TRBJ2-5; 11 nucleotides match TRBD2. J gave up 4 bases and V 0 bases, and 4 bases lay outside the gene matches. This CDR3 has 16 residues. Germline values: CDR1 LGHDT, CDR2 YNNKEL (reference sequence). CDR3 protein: CASSQDRLAGIETQYF. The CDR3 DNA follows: TGTGCCAGCAGCCAAGATAGACTAGCGGGGATAGAGACCCAGTACTTC.

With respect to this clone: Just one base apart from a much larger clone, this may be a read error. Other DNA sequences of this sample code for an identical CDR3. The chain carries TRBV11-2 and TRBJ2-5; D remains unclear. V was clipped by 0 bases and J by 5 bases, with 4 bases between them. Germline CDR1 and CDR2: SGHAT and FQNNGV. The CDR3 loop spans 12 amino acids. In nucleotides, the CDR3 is TGTGCCAGCAGCTTAGAAGCCGAGACCCAGTACTTC. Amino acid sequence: CASSLEAETQYF.

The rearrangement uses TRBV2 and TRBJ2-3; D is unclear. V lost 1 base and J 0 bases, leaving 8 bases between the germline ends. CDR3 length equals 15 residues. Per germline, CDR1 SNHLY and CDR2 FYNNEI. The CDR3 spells CASSEGTSSTDTQYF. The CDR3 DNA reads TGTGCCAGCAGTGAAGGAACGTCAAGCACAGATACGCAGTATTTT.

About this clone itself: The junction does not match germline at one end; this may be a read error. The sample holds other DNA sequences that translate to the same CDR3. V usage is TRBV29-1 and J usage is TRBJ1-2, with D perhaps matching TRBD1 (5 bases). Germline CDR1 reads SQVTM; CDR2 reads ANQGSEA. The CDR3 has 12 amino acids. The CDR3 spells CSVVPGNWGYTF. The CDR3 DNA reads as TGCAGCGTTGTCCCAGGTAACTGGGGCTACACCTTT. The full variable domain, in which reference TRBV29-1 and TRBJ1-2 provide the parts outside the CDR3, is SAVISQKPSRDICQRGTSLTIQCQVDSQVTMMFWYRQQPGQSLTLIATANQGSEATYESGFVIDKFPISRPNLTFSTLTVSNMSPEDSSIYLCSVVPGNWGYTFGSGTRLTVV.

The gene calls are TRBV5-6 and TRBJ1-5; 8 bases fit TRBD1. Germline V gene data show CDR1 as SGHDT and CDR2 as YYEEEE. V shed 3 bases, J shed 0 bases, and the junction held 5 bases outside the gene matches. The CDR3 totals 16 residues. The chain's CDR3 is CASSWTTGDSNQPQHF. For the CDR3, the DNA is TGTGCCAGCAGCTGGACGACAGGGGATAGCAATCAGCCCCAGCATTTT.

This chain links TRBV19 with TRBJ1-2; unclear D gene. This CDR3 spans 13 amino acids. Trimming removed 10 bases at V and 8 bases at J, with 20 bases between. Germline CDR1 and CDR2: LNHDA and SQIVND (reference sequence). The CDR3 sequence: CATRGFILEGYTF. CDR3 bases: TGTGCCACCCGAGGATTCATCTTGGAGGGCTACACCTTC.

The CDR3 here is CASRPTAAGNTIYF. The DNA of the CDR3 is TGTGCCAGCAGGCCGACAGCGGCTGGAAACACCATATATTTT. V usage is TRBV3-1 (or the pseudogene TRBV3-2) and J usage is TRBJ1-3; D perhaps matches TRBD1 (5 bases). Trimming cost V 6 bases and J 2 bases, with 11 bases left between them. Germline values: CDR1 LGHDT, CDR2 YNNKEL (reference sequence). The CDR3 consists of 14 residues.

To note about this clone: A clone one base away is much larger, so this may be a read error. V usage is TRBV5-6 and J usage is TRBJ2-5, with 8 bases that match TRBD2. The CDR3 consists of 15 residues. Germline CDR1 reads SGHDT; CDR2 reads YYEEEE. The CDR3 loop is CPRSWGAGGGETQYF. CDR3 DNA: TGTCCCCGCAGCTGGGGGGCCGGGGGGGGCGAGACCCAGTACTTC.